One sample yielded the 15 T cell receptor beta chains listed below, sequenced in a study of blood T cell repertoires in COVID-19. Assay used: immunoSEQ multiplex PCR; TCRdb lists only in-frame clones, some missing. The profile shows 150,000 to 200,000 clones, about 85% of them singletons. Sequenced input: peripheral blood. The source is a man between 60 and 75 years old with COVID-19, enrolled during active disease.

On this clone itself: In the same sample, other DNA sequences code for this CDR3. The rearrangement joins TRBV2 to TRBJ1-1; D might be TRBD1 (5 bases). The V end was cut by 8 bases, the J end by 14 bases, with 18 bases between. Germline CDR1 and CDR2: SNHLY and FYNNEI. CDR3 size: 11 residues. CDR3 sequence: CASHSGRGAFF. In nucleotides, the CDR3 is TGTGCCAGCCATTCCGGCCGCGGGGCCTTCTTT.

The rearrangement joins TRBV24-1 to TRBJ1-2, with D maybe TRBD1 (5 bases). V lost 0 bases, J lost 3 bases, and 7 bases lay in between. The CDR3 is made up of 14 amino acids. The germline V gene encodes CDR1 KGHDR and CDR2 SFDVKD. Here the CDR3 reads CATSDLRGDYGYTF. The CDR3 coding sequence is TGTGCCACCAGTGATTTGCGGGGGGACTATGGCTACACCTTC.

This chain links TRBV28 with TRBJ1-5; 7 bases are shared with TRBD1. The CDR3 sequence is 15 residues long. The ends lost 8 bases at V and 4 bases at J; junction bases unmatched: 11. Per the germline V gene, CDR1 is MDHEN and CDR2 is SYDVKM. CDR3 DNA: TGTGCCAGCCGGGACAGCCTTTTTCAAAATCAGCCCCAGCATTTT. Translating it yields CASRDSLFQNQPQHF.

The CDR3 here is CASSQDGPRSGRFTDTQYF. In nucleotides, the CDR3 is TGCGCCAGCAGCCAAGATGGTCCCCGTTCAGGCCGGTTCACAGATACGCAGTATTTT. This chain links TRBV4-1 with TRBJ2-3; unclear D gene. Germline CDR1 is MGHRA and CDR2 is YSYEKL. The CDR3 length is 19 residues. Trimming stripped 0 bases from V and 2 bases from J, with 21 bases between.

This chain uses TRBV28 with TRBJ2-2; D uncertain. V lost 2 bases, J lost 10 bases, and 11 bases lay in between. The CDR3 is 13 amino acids. Germline V gene lookup returns CDR1 MDHEN and CDR2 SYDVKM. CDR3 amino acids: CASSLGAIPELFF. DNA of the CDR3: TGTGCCAGCAGTTTAGGTGCGATCCCGGAGCTGTTTTTT.

The chain carries TRBV21-1 and TRBJ1-6; the D call in the table, TRBD1, was not verified against the DNA. TRBV21-1 is described as a pseudogene. The CDR3 totals 16 residues. CDR3: CASSRALDRGNSPLHF. In nucleotides, the CDR3 is TGTGCCAGCAGCAGAGCCTTGGACAGGGGCAATTCACCCCTCCACTTT.

The chain combines TRBV6-5 with TRBJ1-3, with 10 bases fitting TRBD1. Per the germline V gene, CDR1 is MNHEY and CDR2 is SVGAGI. V was clipped by 4 bases and J by 1 base; unmatched bases: 4. CDR3 length: 16 residues. The CDR3 coding sequence is TGTGCCAGCAGTTCTGGGGACAGGGGATCTGGAAACACCATATATTTT. Protein sequence: CASSSGDRGSGNTIYF.

This chain links TRBV5-1 with TRBJ2-7, with TRBD1 matching 8 bases. Germline V gene lookup returns CDR1 SGHRS and CDR2 YFSETQ. CDR3 size: 14 residues. Trimming removed 4 bases from V and 3 bases from J; junction bases left unmatched: 6. This CDR3 reads CASSPSGTGYEQYF. CDR3 bases: TGCGCCAGCAGCCCGTCCGGGACAGGCTACGAGCAGTACTTC. The entire variable domain, with the rest obtained from reference TRBV5-1 and TRBJ2-7, is as follows: KAGVTQTPRYLIKTRGQQVTLSCSPISGHRSVSWYQQTPGQGLQFLFEYFSETQRNKGNFPGRFSGRQFSNSRSEMNVSTLELGDSALYLCASSPSGTGYEQYFGPGTRLTVT.

The chain is built from TRBV6-6 and TRBJ1-5; D might be TRBD1 (6 bases). CDR1 is MNHNY and CDR2 is SVGAGI in the germline V gene (reference sequence). Trimming pared 7 bases from V and 3 bases from J, leaving 10 bases between. CDR3 length: 13 amino acids. In DNA form, the CDR3 reads TGTGCCAGCACATGGGACACCAATCAGCCCCAGCATTTT. This codes for CASTWDTNQPQHF.

The chain links TRBV5-1 to TRBJ2-2; 8 bases map to TRBD2. After removal of 3 bases from V and 4 bases from J, the junction contained 8 bases not matched to a gene. CDR1 SGHRS and CDR2 YFSETQ come from the germline V gene. CDR3 length equals 16 residues. CDR3 bases: TGCGCCAGCAGCTCGCCCGGACTAGCAATCACCGGGGAGCTGTTTTTT. Its translation is CASSSPGLAITGELFF.

The genes are TRBV3-1 (or the pseudogene TRBV3-2) and TRBJ1-6, with D tentatively TRBD1 (5 bases). The V gene lost 6 bases and the J gene lost 3 bases, with 9 bases spanning the gap. The length of the CDR3 is 14 residues. Looked up from germline, CDR1 is LGHDT and CDR2 is YNNKEL (reference sequence). DNA for the CDR3: TGTGCCAGCAGGTCGGGGGTCTATAATTCACCCCTCCACTTT. Amino acids: CASRSGVYNSPLHF.

With regard to this clone: This specimen includes other DNA sequences encoding the same CDR3. The chain links TRBV7-6 to TRBJ1-6, with TRBD1 matching 10 bases. CDR3 size: 15 residues. Germline trimming cut 5 bases from V and 8 bases from J; bases unmatched to any gene: 6. Germline-derived CDR1 and CDR2 are SGHVS and FNYEAQ. For the CDR3, the DNA is TGTGCCAGCAGCGCGAAGACAGGGGGCGATTCACCCCTCCACTTT. Its translation is CASSAKTGGDSPLHF.

The table lists this clone with a count of one. The rearrangement links TRBV5-1 to TRBJ2-5; D might be TRBD2 (5 bases). CDR1 SGHRS and CDR2 YFSETQ come from the germline V gene. The CDR3 is 15 amino acids. V gave up 4 bases and J gave up 5 bases, with 18 bases separating them. CDR3 DNA: TGCGCCAGCAGCACCGGTGGGAGCACCCTGGAGACCCAGTACTTC. It codes for CASSTGGSTLETQYF.

The chain uses TRBV7-6 and TRBJ2-5; 8 nucleotides align to TRBD1. This CDR3 spans 16 amino acids. The V segment lost 5 bases and the J segment 7 bases; nucleotides outside the gene matches: 15. Germline CDR1 reads SGHVS; CDR2 reads FNYEAQ. CDR3 in amino acids: CASSGPGTGRFGTQYF. For the CDR3, the DNA is TGTGCCAGCAGCGGTCCAGGGACAGGCCGATTCGGGACCCAGTACTTC.

This clone was counted between two and nine times. The CDR3 spells CAWSRRLGGVYMNTEAFF. For the CDR3, the DNA is TGTGCCTGGAGCCGCCGCCTGGGAGGGGTTTACATGAACACTGAAGCTTTCTTT. The chain links TRBV30 to TRBJ1-1; TRBD1 is a possible D gene (5 bases). The CDR3 loop spans 18 amino acids. Trimming cost V 3 bases and J 0 bases, with 23 bases left between them. Per germline, CDR1 GTSNPN and CDR2 SVGIG (reference sequence).